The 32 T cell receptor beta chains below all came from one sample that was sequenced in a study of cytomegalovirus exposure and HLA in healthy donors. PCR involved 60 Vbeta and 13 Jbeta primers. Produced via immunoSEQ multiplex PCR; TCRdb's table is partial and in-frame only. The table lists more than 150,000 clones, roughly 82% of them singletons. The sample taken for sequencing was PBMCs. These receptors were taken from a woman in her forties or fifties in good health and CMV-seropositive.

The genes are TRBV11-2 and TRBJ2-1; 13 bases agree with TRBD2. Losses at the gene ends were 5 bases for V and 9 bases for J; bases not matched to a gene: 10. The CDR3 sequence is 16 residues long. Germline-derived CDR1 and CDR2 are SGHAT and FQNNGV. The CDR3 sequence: CASSRPRLAGGTEQFF. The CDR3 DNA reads TGTGCCAGCAGCCGCCCCAGACTAGCGGGGGGAACTGAGCAGTTCTTC.

CDR3 nucleotide sequence: TGTGCCAGTAGTATGACGGTCGCTCGGGATGGCTACACCTTC. It translates to CASSMTVARDGYTF. The chain is built from TRBV19 and TRBJ1-2; unclear D gene. The V end was cut by 3 bases, the J end by 6 bases, with 14 bases between. Germline loops: CDR1 LNHDA, CDR2 SQIVND (reference sequence). The CDR3 covers 14 residues.

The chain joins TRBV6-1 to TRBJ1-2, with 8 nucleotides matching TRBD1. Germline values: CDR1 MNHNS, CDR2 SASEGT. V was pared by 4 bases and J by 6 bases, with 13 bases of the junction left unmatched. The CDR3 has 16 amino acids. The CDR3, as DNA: TGTGCCAGCAGTGCCCGGACAGGGATTGGGGCCCATGGCTACACCTTC. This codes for CASSARTGIGAHGYTF.

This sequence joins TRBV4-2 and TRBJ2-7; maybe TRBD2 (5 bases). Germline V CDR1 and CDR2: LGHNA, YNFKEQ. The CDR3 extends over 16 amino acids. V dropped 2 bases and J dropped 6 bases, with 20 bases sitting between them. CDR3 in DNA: TGTGCCAGCAGCCAACGAAGGGAGACTTGGGCGGGCGAGCAGTACTTC. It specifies CASSQRRETWAGEQYF.

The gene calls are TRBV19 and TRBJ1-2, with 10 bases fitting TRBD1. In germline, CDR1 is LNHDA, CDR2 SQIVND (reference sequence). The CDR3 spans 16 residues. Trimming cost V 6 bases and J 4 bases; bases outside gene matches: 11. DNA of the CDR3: TGTGCCAGTAGATCCGGGACAGGGGATGTCACCTATGGCTACACCTTC. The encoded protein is CASRSGTGDVTYGYTF.

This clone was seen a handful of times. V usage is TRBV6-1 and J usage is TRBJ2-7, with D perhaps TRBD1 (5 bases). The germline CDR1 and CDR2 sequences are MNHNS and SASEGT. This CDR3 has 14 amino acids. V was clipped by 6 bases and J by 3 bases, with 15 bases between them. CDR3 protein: CASRNLQGLYEQYF. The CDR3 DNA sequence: TGTGCCAGCAGGAACCTTCAGGGCCTCTACGAGCAGTACTTC.

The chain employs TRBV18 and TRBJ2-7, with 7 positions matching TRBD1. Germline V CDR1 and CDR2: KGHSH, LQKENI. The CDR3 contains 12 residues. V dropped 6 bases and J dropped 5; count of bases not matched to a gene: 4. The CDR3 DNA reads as TGTGCCAGCTCGCTACAGGGGAACGAGCAGTACTTC. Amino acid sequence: CASSLQGNEQYF.

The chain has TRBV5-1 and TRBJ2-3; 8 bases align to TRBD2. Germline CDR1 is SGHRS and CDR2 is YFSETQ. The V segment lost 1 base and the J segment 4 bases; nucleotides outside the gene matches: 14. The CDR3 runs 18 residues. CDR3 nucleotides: TGCGCCAGCAGCTTGAGGGGCGGGGGGCTCGGTAGGGCAGATACGCAGTATTTT. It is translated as CASSLRGGGLGRADTQYF. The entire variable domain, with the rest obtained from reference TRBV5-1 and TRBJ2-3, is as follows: KAGVTQTPRYLIKTRGQQVTLSCSPISGHRSVSWYQQTPGQGLQFLFEYFSETQRNKGNFPGRFSGRQFSNSRSEMNVSTLELGDSALYLCASSLRGGGLGRADTQYFGPGTRLTVL.

The CDR3 nucleotides read TGTGCCATCCTGGGTGGGCTTTCCACAGATACGCAGTATTTT. This translates into CAILGGLSTDTQYF. The chain joins TRBV10-3 to TRBJ2-3; D unclear. CDR3 length: 14 amino acids. Germline V CDR1 and CDR2: ENHRY, SYGVKD. V lost 8 bases and J 2 bases, leaving 14 bases between the germline ends.

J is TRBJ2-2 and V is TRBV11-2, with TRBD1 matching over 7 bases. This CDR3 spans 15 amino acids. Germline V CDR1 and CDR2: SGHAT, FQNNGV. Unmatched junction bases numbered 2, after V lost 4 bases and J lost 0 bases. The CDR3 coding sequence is TGTGCCAGCAGCTGGGGACAGACGAACACCGGGGAGCTGTTTTTT. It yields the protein CASSWGQTNTGELFF.

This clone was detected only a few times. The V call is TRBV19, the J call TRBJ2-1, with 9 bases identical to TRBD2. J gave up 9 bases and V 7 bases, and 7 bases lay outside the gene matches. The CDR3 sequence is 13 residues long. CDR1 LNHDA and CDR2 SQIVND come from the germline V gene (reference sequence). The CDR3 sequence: CASKGGGALEQFF. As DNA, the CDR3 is TGTGCCAGTAAAGGCGGGGGGGCCCTTGAGCAGTTCTTC.

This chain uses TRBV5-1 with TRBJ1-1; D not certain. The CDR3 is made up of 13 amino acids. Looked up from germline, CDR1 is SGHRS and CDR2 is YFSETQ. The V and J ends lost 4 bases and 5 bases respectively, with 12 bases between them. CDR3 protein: CASSTAMETEAFF. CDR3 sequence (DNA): TGCGCCAGCAGCACCGCCATGGAGACTGAAGCTTTCTTT.

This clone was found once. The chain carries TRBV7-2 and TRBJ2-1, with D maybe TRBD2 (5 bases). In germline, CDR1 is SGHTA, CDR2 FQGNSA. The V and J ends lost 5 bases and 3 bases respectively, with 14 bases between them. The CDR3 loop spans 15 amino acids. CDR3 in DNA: TGTGCCAGCAGCGCTCTCAACGGGAACTACAATGAGCAGTTCTTC. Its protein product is CASSALNGNYNEQFF.

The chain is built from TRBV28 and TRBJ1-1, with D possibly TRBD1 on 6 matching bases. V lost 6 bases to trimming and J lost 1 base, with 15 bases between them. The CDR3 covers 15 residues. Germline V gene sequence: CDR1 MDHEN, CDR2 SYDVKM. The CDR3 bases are TGTGCCAGCAGATTTCCGCGGGGGGCGAACACTGAAGCTTTCTTT. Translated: CASRFPRGANTEAFF.

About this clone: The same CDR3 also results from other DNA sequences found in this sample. The CDR3 sequence: CASSQGGDTQYF. The CDR3 nucleotides read TGTGCCAGCAGCCAGGGGGGAGATACGCAGTATTTT. This rearrangement joins TRBV7-2 to TRBJ2-3; D is perhaps TRBD1 (7 bases). CDR1 and CDR2 (germline): SGHTA, FQGNSA. This CDR3 has 12 amino acids. Trimming shortened V by 5 bases and J by 5 bases, and 8 bases separated the two germline ends.

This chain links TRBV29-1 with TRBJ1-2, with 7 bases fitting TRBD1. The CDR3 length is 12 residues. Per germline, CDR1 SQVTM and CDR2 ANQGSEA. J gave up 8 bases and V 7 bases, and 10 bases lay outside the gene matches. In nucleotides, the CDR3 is TGCAGCGGTGTGGACAGGTCCCTGGGCTACACCTTC. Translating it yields CSGVDRSLGYTF.

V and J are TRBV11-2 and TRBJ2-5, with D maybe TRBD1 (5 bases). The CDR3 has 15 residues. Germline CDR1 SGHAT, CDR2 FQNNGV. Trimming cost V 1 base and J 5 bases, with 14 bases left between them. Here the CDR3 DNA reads TGTGCCAGCAGCTTAGGGGGCCGAAGACGGGAGACCCAGTACTTC. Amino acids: CASSLGGRRRETQYF.

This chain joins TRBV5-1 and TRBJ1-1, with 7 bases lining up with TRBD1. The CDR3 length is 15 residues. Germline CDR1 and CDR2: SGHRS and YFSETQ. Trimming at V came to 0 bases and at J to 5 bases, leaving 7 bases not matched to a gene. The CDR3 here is CASSLGGGGFTEAFF. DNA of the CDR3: TGCGCCAGCAGCTTGGGTGGAGGGGGCTTTACTGAAGCTTTCTTT.

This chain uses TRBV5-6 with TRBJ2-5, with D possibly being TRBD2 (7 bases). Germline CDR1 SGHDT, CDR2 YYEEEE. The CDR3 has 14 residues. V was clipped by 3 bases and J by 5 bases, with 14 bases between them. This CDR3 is CASSSWGGWETQYF. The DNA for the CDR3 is TGTGCCAGCAGCTCGTGGGGGGGCTGGGAGACCCAGTACTTC.

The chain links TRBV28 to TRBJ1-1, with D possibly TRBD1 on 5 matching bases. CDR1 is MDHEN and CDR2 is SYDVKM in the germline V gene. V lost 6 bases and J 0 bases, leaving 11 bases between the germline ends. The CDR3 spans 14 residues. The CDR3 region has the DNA TGTGCCAGCAGCGTTTTCAGGGTGAACACTGAAGCTTTCTTT. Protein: CASSVFRVNTEAFF.

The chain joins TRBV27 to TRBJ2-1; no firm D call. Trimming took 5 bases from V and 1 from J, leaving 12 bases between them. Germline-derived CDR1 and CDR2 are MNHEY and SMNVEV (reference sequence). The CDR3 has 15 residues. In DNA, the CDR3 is TGTGCCAGCAGTCACTGGGCCCGATCCTACAATGAGCAGTTCTTC. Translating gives CASSHWARSYNEQFF.

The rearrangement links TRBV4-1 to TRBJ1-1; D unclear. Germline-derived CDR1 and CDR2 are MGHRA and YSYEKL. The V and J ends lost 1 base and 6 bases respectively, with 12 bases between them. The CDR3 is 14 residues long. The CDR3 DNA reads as TGCGCCAGCAGCCAAGTAACCGGGTCCGCTGAAGCTTTCTTT. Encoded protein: CASSQVTGSAEAFF.

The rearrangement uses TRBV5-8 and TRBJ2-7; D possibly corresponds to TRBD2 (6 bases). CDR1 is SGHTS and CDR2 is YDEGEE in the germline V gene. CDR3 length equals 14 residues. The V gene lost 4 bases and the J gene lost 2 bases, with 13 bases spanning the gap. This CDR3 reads CASSRWGVPYEQYF. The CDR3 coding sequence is TGTGCCAGCAGCAGGTGGGGGGTCCCCTACGAGCAGTACTTC.

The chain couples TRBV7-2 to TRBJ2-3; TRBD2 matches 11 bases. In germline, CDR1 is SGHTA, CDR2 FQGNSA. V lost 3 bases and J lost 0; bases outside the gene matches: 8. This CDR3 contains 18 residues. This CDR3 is CASSFSGGAFSSTDTQYF. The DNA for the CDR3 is TGTGCCAGCAGCTTTAGCGGGGGGGCCTTCAGTAGCACAGATACGCAGTATTTT.

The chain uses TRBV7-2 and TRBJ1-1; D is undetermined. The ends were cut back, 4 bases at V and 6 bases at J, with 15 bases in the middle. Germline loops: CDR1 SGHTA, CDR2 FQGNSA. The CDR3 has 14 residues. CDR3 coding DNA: TGTGCCAGCAGCTACGGACCAAACGGGGCTGAAGCTTTCTTT. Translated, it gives CASSYGPNGAEAFF.

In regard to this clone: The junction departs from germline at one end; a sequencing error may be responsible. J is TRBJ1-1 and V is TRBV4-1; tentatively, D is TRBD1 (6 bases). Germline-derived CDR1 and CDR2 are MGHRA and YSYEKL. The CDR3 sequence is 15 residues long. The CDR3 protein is CASSDPGGADTEAFF. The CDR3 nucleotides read TGTGCCAGCAGCGATCCTGGGGGGGCCGACACTGAAGCTTTCTTT.

CDR3 sequence reads: CSASWRAEAFF. CDR3 DNA: TGCAGTGCTAGCTGGAGGGCTGAAGCTTTCTTT. This sequence joins TRBV20-1 and TRBJ1-1; D remains ambiguous. Germline V gene lookup returns CDR1 DFQATT and CDR2 SNEGSKA (reference sequence). The CDR3 spans 11 residues. Trimming cost V 3 bases and J 6 bases, with 8 bases left between them.

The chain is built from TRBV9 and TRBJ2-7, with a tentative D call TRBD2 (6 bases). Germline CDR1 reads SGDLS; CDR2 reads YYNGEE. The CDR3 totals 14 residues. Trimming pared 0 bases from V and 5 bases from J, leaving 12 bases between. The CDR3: CASSVAGGAHEQYF. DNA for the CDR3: TGTGCCAGCAGCGTAGCGGGCGGGGCCCACGAGCAGTACTTC.

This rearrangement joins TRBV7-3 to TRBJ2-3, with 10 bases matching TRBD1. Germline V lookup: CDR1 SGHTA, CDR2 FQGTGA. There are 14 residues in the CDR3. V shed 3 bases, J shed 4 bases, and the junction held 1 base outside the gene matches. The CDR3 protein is CASSFGTGADTQYF. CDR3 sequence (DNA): TGTGCCAGCAGCTTCGGGACAGGGGCAGATACGCAGTATTTT.

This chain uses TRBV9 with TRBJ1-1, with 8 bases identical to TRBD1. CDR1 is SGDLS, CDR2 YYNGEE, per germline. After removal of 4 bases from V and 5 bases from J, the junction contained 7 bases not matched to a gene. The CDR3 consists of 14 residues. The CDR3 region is CASSSRQGTTEAFF. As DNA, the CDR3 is TGTGCCAGCAGCTCGCGACAGGGGACGACTGAAGCTTTCTTT.

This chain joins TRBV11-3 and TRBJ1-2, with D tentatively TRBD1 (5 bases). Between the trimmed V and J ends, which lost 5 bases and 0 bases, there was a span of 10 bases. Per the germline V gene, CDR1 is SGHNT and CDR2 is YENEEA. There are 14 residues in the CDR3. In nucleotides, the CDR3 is TGTGCCAGCAGCGCGGGACCTTCTAACTATGGCTACACCTTC. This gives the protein CASSAGPSNYGYTF.

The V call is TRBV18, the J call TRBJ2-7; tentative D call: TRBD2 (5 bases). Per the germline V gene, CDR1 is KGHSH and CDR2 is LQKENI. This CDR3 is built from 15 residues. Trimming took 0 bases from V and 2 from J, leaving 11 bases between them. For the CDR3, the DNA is TGTGCCAGCTCACCACCGTCGGGAATTACCTACGAGCAGTACTTC. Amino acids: CASSPPSGITYEQYF.